The clone carrying this TCR beta chain was picked up one time. Its antigen remains unidentified. The data are from a study of OX40 agonist ivuxolimab in advanced cancers. Across the whole study: Ivuxolimab, which is an agonistic anti-OX40 (CD134) antibody, was administered to the patients. Three individuals attained partial responses, comprising one hepatocellular carcinoma case and two cutaneous melanoma cases. Eligibility admitted prior anti-PD-1, anti-PD-L1 or anti-CTLA-4 therapy; 35% to 40% had some.

Produced via immunoSEQ multiplex PCR; TCRdb's table is partial and in-frame only. Seen here are about 46,000 clones, about 91% observed once, and the top ten hold roughly 4.9%. Study-wide points: Partial responders treated at 0.1-3.0 mg/kg exhibited clonal expansion among the lowest measured.

The CDR3 has 15 residues. Germline-derived CDR1 and CDR2 are SGHVS and FQNEAQ. Trimming removed 0 bases at V and 1 base at J, with 9 bases between. The sequence was obtained from an adult with an advanced solid tumor such as melanoma, head and neck, liver or kidney cancer. The chain carries TRBV7-8 and TRBJ1-1, with TRBD1 as a possible D gene (5 bases). The sample in question was CD4+ or CD8+ T cells sorted from blood, obtained in a trial of the OX40 agonist ivuxolimab. The CDR3 sequence: CASSLAGRSNTEAFF. The DNA of the CDR3 is TGTGCCAGCAGCTTAGCGGGGCGGTCGAACACTGAAGCTTTCTTT.